Below are 4 T cell receptor beta chains sequenced from a single sample in a study of T cell changes during pregnancy in multiple sclerosis. The assay was immunoSEQ multiplex PCR, and TCRdb's table has in-frame clones only and misses some. Of some 95,000 clones listed, 85% to 95% are singletons. The specimen comprised peripheral blood, sampled in the first trimester of pregnancy. The receptors shown here come from a female donor with multiple sclerosis, enrolled in a pregnancy study.

The V and J genes are TRBV18 and TRBJ2-2, with D unclear. V was cut by 4 bases and J by 0 bases, with 12 bases left in between. Germline V lookup: CDR1 KGHSH, CDR2 LQKENI. This CDR3 spans 16 amino acids. CDR3 DNA sequence: TGTGCCAGCTCACGCTCCGTCGGAGCGAACACCGGGGAGCTGTTTTTT. The encoded protein is CASSRSVGANTGELFF.

This chain joins TRBV28 and TRBJ1-1; D ambiguous. V was pared by 3 bases and J by 6 bases, with 8 bases between. The CDR3 consists of 12 residues. Germline V gives CDR1 MDHEN, CDR2 SYDVKM. The CDR3 nucleotides are TGTGCCAGCAGTTTCCCCGGGGCTGAAGCTTTCTTT. Residues: CASSFPGAEAFF.

The chain carries TRBV14 and TRBJ2-1; 9 bases align to TRBD1. The CDR3 spans 14 residues. With V trimmed by 4 bases and J by 9 bases, 7 bases remained unmatched. Germline loops: CDR1 SGHDN, CDR2 FVKESK. As DNA, the CDR3 is TGTGCCAGCAGCCTCCGGGACAGGGAATCTGAGCAGTTCTTC. This gives the protein CASSLRDRESEQFF.

The chain has TRBV28 and TRBJ2-1, with 7 nucleotides matching TRBD2. The CDR3 has 17 amino acids. CDR1 and CDR2 from the germline V gene are MDHEN and SYDVKM. Unmatched junction bases numbered 17, after V lost 4 bases and J lost 8 bases. This chain's CDR3 is CASSSKTQPTSKDEQFF. CDR3 bases: TGTGCCAGCAGTTCCAAGACACAGCCGACTAGCAAAGATGAGCAGTTCTTC. Complete variable domain (other parts from reference TRBV28 and TRBJ2-1): DVKVTQSSRYLVKRTGEKVFLECVQDMDHENMFWYRQDPGLGLRLIYFSYDVKMKEKGDIPEGYSVSREKKERFSLILESASTNQTSMYLCASSSKTQPTSKDEQFFGPGTRLTVL.